Below, 10 T cell receptor beta chains from the same sample are listed, as sequenced in a study of CD8 T cells in ankylosing spondylitis. Study findings and constraints: Characteristic of ankylosing spondylitis blood, it appeared, was a TCR beta motif comprising fewer than 10 highly homologous variants.

No cognate antigen is known for these TCRs. TCRdb analysed the 5' RACE reads with MiXCR anew, one entry per CDR3 protein. Here the sample spans 670,000 or so distinct CDR3 sequences, 19% being singletons. Material: blood, either unsorted or a sorted T cell fraction (not recorded which). These receptors were taken from a male donor with ankylosing spondylitis.

This clonotype occurred a few times. Here the CDR3 DNA reads TGTGCCAGCAGCCCATACATTCTTAAGAACACTGAAGCTTTCTTT. Protein product: CASSPYILKNTEAFF. The chain combines TRBV7-2 with TRBJ1-1; the D is unclear. V was shortened by 5 bases and J by 1 base, with 14 bases between the two germline ends. From germline, CDR1 is SGHTA and CDR2 FQGNSA. This CDR3 spans 15 amino acids. The variable domain in full, with the rest retrieved from reference TRBV7-2 and TRBJ1-1, is GAGVSQSPSNKVTEKGKDVELRCDPISGHTALYWYRQSLGQGLEFLIYFQGNSAPDKSGLPSDRFSAERTGGSVSTLTIQRTQQEDSAVYLCASSPYILKNTEAFFGQGTRLTVV.

The chain has TRBV10-3 and TRBJ2-1; weak D call: TRBD1 (6 bases). Per the germline V gene, CDR1 is ENHRY and CDR2 is SYGVKD. V was trimmed by 2 bases and J by 10 bases, leaving 15 bases between them. CDR3 length: 14 residues. The CDR3 DNA follows: TGTGCCATCAGTGAGACAGGGACCTACTGGGAGCAGTTCTTC. This gives the protein CAISETGTYWEQFF.

The rearrangement joins TRBV5-1 to TRBJ1-1; D unresolved. V was pared by 4 bases and J by 3 bases, with 13 bases between. Germline lookup yields CDR1 SGHRS and CDR2 YFSETQ. The CDR3 loop spans 14 amino acids. CDR3 sequence reads: CASSPVARDTEAFF. In nucleotides, the CDR3 is TGCGCCAGCAGCCCCGTGGCCCGGGACACTGAAGCTTTCTTT.

This clonotype was seen at least ten times. J is TRBJ2-7 and V is TRBV29-1, with 8 bases matching TRBD2. Trimming took 0 bases from V and 3 from J; bases not matched to a gene: 10. This CDR3 comprises 16 residues. Germline V gene data show CDR1 as SQVTM and CDR2 as ANQGSEA. The CDR3 sequence: CSVEEEGLGPNYEQYF. The CDR3 coding sequence is TGCAGCGTTGAAGAGGAGGGACTAGGACCCAACTACGAGCAGTACTTC.

The V and J genes are TRBV12-3 or TRBV12-4 and TRBJ2-7, with 14 bases matching TRBD2. This CDR3 has 16 amino acids. The V gene end was trimmed by 5 bases and the J gene end by 6 bases; junction bases not matched to a gene: 9. The CDR3 here is CASSPRPGLAGVEQYF. In DNA form, the CDR3 reads TGTGCCAGCAGTCCACGACCGGGACTAGCGGGAGTCGAGCAGTACTTC.

This clonotype has ten or more counts. CDR3 sequence (DNA): TGTGCCAGCTCACCACGAGTAAGTTACGAGCAGTACTTC. It codes for CASSPRVSYEQYF. The chain carries TRBV18 and TRBJ2-7; D remains ambiguous. The V gene lost 1 base and the J gene lost 4 bases, with 8 bases spanning the gap. Germline-derived CDR1 and CDR2 are KGHSH and LQKENI. The CDR3 has 13 amino acids.

This clonotype has at least ten counts. The rearrangement joins TRBV12-3 or TRBV12-4 to TRBJ2-5; 10 positions match TRBD1. The CDR3 runs to 14 residues. The V segment lost 4 bases and the J segment 5 bases; nucleotides outside the gene matches: 4. For the CDR3, the DNA is TGTGCCAGCAGTTCCACGGACAGGGGGGAGACCCAGTACTTC. Its protein product is CASSSTDRGETQYF.

This clonotype has just a few counts. The chain has TRBV24-1 and TRBJ2-5; D gene uncertain. The CDR3 extends over 16 amino acids. Germline V lookup: CDR1 KGHDR, CDR2 SFDVKD. V was cut by 3 bases and J by 0 bases, with 13 bases left in between. The chain's CDR3 is CATSDLQGPNQETQYF. For the CDR3, the DNA is TGTGCCACCAGTGATCTTCAAGGTCCGAACCAAGAGACCCAGTACTTC.

There are a few counts of this clonotype. The V gene is TRBV7-9, the J gene TRBJ2-5; 7 bases line up with TRBD1. The germline CDR1 and CDR2 sequences are SEHNR and FQNEAQ (reference sequence). Unmatched junction bases numbered 4, after V lost 6 bases and J lost 3 bases. The CDR3 loop spans 13 amino acids. Written as DNA, the CDR3 is TGTGCCAGCAGGACAGACAGGGAAGAGACCCAGTACTTC. It encodes CASRTDREETQYF.

This clonotype appeared a few times. The chain combines TRBV12-3 or TRBV12-4 with TRBJ1-4; unclear D gene. The CDR3 consists of 15 residues. The V end lost 5 bases, the J end lost 0 bases, and 10 bases lay between the germline ends. CDR3: CASSEAPATNEKLFF. CDR3 sequence (DNA): TGTGCCAGCAGTGAGGCGCCAGCAACTAATGAAAAACTGTTTTTT.